This T cell receptor (beta chain) was recorded in a study of patients and donors after allogeneic stem cell transplantation. TCRdb used MiXCR to reprocess the RT-PCR reads, holding one entry per CDR3 protein. The data contain about 200,000 distinct CDR3 sequences, around 41% of them singletons. This CDR3 contains 16 residues. Germline trimming cut 4 bases from V and 2 bases from J; bases unmatched to any gene: 3. CDR1 and CDR2 from the germline V gene are MNHNS and SASEGT. Source material: blood, either unsorted or a sorted T cell fraction (not recorded which). This clonotype was obtained from a human donor who was either an allogeneic HSCT recipient or a stem cell or donor lymphocyte infusion donor (not recorded which). It is not recorded whose cells these are; they may come from a transplant donor. This chain connects TRBV6-1 to TRBJ2-3, with 13 bases aligning to TRBD2. DNA of the CDR3: TGTGCCAGCAGTGGGACTAGCGGGAGTCCCACAGATACGCAGTATTTT. It specifies CASSGTSGSPTDTQYF.